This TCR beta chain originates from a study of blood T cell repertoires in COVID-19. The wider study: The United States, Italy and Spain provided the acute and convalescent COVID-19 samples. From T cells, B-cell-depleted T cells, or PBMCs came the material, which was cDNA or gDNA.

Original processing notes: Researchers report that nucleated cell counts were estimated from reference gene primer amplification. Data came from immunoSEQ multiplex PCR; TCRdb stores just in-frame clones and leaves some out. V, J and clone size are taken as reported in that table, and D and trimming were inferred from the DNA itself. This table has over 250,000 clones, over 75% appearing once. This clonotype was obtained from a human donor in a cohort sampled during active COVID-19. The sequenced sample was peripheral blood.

CDR3 sequence (DNA): TGTGCCAGTAGTGGAACGACTAGCGGGAGATCGCATGAGCAGTTCTTC. Its protein is CASSGTTSGRSHEQFF. This sequence joins TRBV19 and TRBJ2-1; 12 bases line up with TRBD2. This CDR3 has 16 residues. V gave up 5 bases and J gave up 8 bases; unmatched junction bases: 10. Germline V gene lookup returns CDR1 LNHDA and CDR2 SQIVND (reference sequence).